The clone carrying this T cell receptor (beta chain) was detected ten times or more. The sample providers were healthy Caucasian people from Russia, aged roughly 6 to 100. The sample belongs to a study of blood T cells in healthy people across ages. With 4 bases clipped from V and 6 bases from J, the junction kept 10 bases outside the gene matches. The germline gives CDR1 MDHEN, CDR2 SYDVKM. The length of the CDR3 is 16 residues. PCR was performed a second time for 7 to 11 cycles using a sample-barcoded 5' primer and a J-beta primer mix. From the 5' RACE reads, TCRdb called clonotypes with MiXCR, one entry per CDR3 protein. This sample has roughly 640,000 distinct CDR3 sequences, with roughly 31% found just once.

This chain links TRBV28 with TRBJ1-5; TRBD1 agrees at 9 bases. The material sequenced was blood. The sequence was collected from a woman of 80 years or more in good health. DNA for the CDR3: TGTGCCAGCAGTTCCGAGGGACAGGGAAGCGGTCAGCCCCAGCATTTT. It translates to CASSSEGQGSGQPQHF.